The present T cell receptor (beta chain) was sequenced within a study of blood T cell repertoires in COVID-19. Deletions cut 0 bases from V and 3 bases from J, with 17 bases between. Germline V CDR1 and CDR2: MNHNS, SASEGT. This CDR3 has 17 residues. This clone showed up just a few times. Assay: immunoSEQ multiplex PCR; the TCRdb copy retains only in-frame clones and omits some. Counted here are over 45,000 clones, 80% to 90% occurring once; the ten biggest clones make up roughly 3.6%. The sequenced sample was peripheral blood. This TCR came from a man aged 35 to 55 with COVID-19, enrolled during active disease. V and J are TRBV6-1 and TRBJ1-1, with D possibly being TRBD1 (5 bases). CDR3 amino acids: CASSEAVVPGYDTEAFF. CDR3 in DNA: TGTGCCAGCAGTGAAGCCGTTGTACCAGGGTATGACACTGAAGCTTTCTTT.